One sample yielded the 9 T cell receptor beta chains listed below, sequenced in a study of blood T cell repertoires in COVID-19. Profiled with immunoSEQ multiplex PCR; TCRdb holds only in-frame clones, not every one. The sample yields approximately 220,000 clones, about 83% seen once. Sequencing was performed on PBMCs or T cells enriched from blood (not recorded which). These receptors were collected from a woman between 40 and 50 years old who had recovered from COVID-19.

Here the CDR3 DNA reads TGTGCCAGCAGTTCTTGGACTAGCGGGAGAAGCACCGGGGAGCTGTTTTTT. It codes for CASSSWTSGRSTGELFF. This sequence joins TRBV27 and TRBJ2-2; 13 bases map to TRBD2. Trimming cost V 4 bases and J 4 bases; bases outside gene matches: 6. The CDR3 has 17 residues. Germline values: CDR1 MNHEY, CDR2 SMNVEV (reference sequence).

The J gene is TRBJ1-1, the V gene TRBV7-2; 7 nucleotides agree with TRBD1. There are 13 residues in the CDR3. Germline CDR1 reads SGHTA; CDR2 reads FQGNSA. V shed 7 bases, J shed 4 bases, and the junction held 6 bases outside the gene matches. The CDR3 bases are TGTGCCAGCACCACCAGGGGGGTCACTGAAGCTTTCTTT. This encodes CASTTRGVTEAFF.

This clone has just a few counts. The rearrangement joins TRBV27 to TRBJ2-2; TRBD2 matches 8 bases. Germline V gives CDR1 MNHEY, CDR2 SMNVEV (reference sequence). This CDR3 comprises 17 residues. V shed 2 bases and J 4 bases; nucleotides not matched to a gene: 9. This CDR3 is CASSLKVGGRTTGELFF. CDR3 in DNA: TGTGCCAGCAGTTTAAAGGTGGGCGGGAGGACCACCGGGGAGCTGTTTTTT.

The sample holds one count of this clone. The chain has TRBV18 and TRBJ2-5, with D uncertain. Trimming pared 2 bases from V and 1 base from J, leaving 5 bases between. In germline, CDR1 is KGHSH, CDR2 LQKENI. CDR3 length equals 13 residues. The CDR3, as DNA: TGTGCCAGCTCACCAAGAGCCCAAGAGACCCAGTACTTC. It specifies CASSPRAQETQYF.

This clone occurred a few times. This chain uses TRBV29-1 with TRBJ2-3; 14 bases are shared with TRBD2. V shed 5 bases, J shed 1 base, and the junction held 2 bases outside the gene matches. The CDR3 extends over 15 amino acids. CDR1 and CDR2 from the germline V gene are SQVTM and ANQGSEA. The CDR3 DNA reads TGCAGCGTTACGGGACTAGCGGGAGGCACAGATACGCAGTATTTT. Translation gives CSVTGLAGGTDTQYF.

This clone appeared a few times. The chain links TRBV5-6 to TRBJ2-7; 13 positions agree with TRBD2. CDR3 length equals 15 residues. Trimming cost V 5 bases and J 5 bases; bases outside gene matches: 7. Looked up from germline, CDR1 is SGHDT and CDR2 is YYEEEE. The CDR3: CASRQAGTSGNEQYF. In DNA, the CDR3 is TGTGCCAGCAGACAAGCCGGGACTAGCGGGAACGAGCAGTACTTC.

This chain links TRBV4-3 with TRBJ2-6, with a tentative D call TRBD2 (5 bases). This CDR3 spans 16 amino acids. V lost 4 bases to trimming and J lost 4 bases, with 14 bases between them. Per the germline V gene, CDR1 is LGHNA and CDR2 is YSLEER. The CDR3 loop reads CASSPKRESGANVLTF. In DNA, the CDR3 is TGCGCCAGCAGCCCTAAGAGGGAATCCGGGGCCAACGTCCTGACTTTC.

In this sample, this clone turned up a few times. CDR3 amino acids: CASTRARPYNSPLHF. DNA for the CDR3: TGTGCCAGCACCCGAGCGAGACCTTATAATTCACCCCTCCACTTT. This rearrangement joins TRBV2 to TRBJ1-6; D gene uncertain. Germline V CDR1 and CDR2: SNHLY, FYNNEI. Trimming cost V 7 bases and J 4 bases, with 14 bases left between them. The CDR3 is 15 amino acids.

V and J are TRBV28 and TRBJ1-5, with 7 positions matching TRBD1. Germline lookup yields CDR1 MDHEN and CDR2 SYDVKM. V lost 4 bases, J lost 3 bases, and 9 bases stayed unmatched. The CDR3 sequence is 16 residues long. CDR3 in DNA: TGTGCCAGCAGTTCCTTGGACAGGCGAAACAATCAGCCCCAGCATTTT. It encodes CASSSLDRRNNQPQHF.